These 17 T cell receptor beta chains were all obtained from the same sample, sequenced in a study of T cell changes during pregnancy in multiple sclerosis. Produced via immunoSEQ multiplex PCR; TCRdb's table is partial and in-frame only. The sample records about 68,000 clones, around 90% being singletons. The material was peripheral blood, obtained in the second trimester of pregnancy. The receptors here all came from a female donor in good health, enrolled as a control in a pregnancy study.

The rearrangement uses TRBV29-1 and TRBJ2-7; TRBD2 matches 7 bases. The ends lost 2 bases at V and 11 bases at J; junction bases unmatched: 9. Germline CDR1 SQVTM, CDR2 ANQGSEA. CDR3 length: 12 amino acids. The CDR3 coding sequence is TGCAGCGTTGAAAGGGAGGGGAGTGTGGAGTACTTC. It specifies CSVEREGSVEYF.

CDR3: CATSNEVQETQYF. The CDR3, as DNA: TGTGCCACCAGCAACGAGGTCCAAGAGACCCAGTACTTC. The rearrangement joins TRBV15 to TRBJ2-5, with D unresolved. The length of the CDR3 is 13 residues. Germline CDR1 LNHNV, CDR2 YYDKDF (reference sequence). V lost 4 bases, J lost 1 base, and 7 bases lay in between.

The CDR3 sequence: CASSRISGYSNYGYTF. CDR3 nucleotides: TGCGCCAGCAGCCGGATATCAGGCTATTCTAACTATGGCTACACCTTC. The J gene is TRBJ1-2, the V gene TRBV4-1; D remains unclear. V lost 4 bases and J 0 bases, leaving 15 bases between the germline ends. CDR3 size: 16 residues. Germline V gene lookup returns CDR1 MGHRA and CDR2 YSYEKL.

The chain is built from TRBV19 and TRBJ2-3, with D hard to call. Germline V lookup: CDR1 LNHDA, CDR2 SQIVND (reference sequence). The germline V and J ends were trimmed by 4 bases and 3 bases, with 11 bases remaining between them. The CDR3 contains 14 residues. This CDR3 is CASSNLEETDTQYF. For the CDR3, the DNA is TGTGCCAGTAGTAACCTAGAGGAGACAGATACGCAGTATTTT.

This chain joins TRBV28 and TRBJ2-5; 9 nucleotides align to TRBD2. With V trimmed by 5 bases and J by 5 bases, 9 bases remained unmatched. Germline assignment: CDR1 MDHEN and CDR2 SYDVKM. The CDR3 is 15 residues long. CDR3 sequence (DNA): TGTGCCAGCAGTATGACTAGCGGACCATTCGAGACCCAGTACTTC. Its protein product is CASSMTSGPFETQYF.

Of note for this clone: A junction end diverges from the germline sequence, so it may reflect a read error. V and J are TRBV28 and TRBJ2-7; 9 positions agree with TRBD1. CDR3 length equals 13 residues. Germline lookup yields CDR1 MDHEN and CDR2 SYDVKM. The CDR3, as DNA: TGTGCCAGCAGTCCCCCCCCGGGACAGGGTTTCTTGTGG. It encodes CASSPPPGQGFLW.

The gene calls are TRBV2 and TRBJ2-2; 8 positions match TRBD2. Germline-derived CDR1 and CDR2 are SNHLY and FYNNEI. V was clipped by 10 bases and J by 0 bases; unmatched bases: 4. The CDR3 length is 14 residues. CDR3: CAKRGGPNTGELFF. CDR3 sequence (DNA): TGTGCCAAGCGCGGGGGGCCGAACACCGGGGAGCTGTTTTTT.

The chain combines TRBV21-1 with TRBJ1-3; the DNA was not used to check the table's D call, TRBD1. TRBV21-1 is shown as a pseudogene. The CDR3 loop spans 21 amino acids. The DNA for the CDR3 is TGTGCCAGCAGCAAAGTGACGAGGAGAACAGGGGAGCCCCGCTCTGGAAACACCATATATTTT. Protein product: CASSKVTRRTGEPRSGNTIYF.

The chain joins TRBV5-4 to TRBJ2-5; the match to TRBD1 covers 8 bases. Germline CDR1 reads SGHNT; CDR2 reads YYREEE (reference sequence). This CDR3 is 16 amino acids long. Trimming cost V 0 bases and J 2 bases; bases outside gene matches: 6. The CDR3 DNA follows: TGTGCCAGCAGCTTGGGTGACAGGGGAGTGCAAGAGACCCAGTACTTC. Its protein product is CASSLGDRGVQETQYF.

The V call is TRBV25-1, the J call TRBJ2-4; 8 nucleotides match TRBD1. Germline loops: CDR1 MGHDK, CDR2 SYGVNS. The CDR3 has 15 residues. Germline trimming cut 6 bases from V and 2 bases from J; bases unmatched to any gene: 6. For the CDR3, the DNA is TGTGCCAGCAGGATGGACAGGGTCTCCAAAAACATTCAGTACTTC. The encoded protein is CASRMDRVSKNIQYF.

The CDR3 nucleotides are TGTGCCAGCAGTTTGTCGGGGGGGGATAAGACCCAGTACTTC. Protein sequence: CASSLSGGDKTQYF. The chain combines TRBV28 with TRBJ2-5, with 8 bases identical to TRBD2. The trim removed 3 bases at V and 6 bases at J, leaving 6 bases unmatched. CDR3 length: 14 amino acids. The germline V gene encodes CDR1 MDHEN and CDR2 SYDVKM.

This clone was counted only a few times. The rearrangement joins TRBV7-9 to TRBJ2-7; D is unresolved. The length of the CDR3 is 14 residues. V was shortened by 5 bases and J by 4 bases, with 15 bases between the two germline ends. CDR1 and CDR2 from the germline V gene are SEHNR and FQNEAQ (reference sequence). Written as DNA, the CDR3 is TGTGCCAGCAGCCCGGTCAATACGGAGTACGAGCAGTACTTC. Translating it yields CASSPVNTEYEQYF.

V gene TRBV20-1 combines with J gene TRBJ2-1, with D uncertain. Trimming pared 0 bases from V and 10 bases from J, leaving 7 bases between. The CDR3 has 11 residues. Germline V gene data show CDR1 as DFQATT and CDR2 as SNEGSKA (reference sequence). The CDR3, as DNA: TGCAGTGCTAGAGATCAACGGGAGCAGTTCTTC. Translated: CSARDQREQFF.

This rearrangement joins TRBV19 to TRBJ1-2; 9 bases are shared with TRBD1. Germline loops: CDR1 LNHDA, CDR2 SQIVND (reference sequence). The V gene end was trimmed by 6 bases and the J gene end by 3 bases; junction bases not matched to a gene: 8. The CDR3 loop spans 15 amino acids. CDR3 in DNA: TGTGCCAGTAGACCAACAGGGGGCGCGGACTATGGCTACACCTTC. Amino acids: CASRPTGGADYGYTF. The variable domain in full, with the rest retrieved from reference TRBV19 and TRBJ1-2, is DGGITQSPKYLFRKEGQNVTLSCEQNLNHDAMYWYRQDPGQGLRLIYYSQIVNDFQKGDIAEGYSVSREKKESFPLTVTSAQKNPTAFYLCASRPTGGADYGYTFGSGTRLTVV.

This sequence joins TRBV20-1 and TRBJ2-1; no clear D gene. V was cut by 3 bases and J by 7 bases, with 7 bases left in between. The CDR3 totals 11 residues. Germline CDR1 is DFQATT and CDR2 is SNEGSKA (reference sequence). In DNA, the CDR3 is TGCAGTGCTAGTAACCGGAATGAGCAGTTCTTC. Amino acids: CSASNRNEQFF.

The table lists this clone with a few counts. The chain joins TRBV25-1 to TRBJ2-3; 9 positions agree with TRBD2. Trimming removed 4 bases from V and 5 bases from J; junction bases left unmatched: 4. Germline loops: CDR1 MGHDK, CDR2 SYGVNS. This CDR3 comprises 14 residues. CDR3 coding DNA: TGTGCCAGCAGTGGGCGGGAGGGAGGAGATACGCAGTATTTT. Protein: CASSGREGGDTQYF.

CDR3 DNA: TGTGCCAGCAGTAAAAACGCCGGGTTGGTAAATTCACCCCTCCACTTT. The encoded protein is CASSKNAGLVNSPLHF. The chain links TRBV2 to TRBJ1-6; D call uncertain. V lost 5 bases to trimming and J lost 7 bases, with 18 bases between them. The CDR3 is made up of 16 amino acids. CDR1 is SNHLY, CDR2 FYNNEI, per germline.